The source of this TCR beta chain is a study of shared clonotypes between healthy human individuals. Study-wide points: Richness estimates generally favored naive over memory subsets.

The sample holds one count of this clone. Its antigen remains unknown. Donors included only healthy HIV-negative adults lacking recent acute infections or vaccinations. The donors, all of them Caucasian adults, lived in Nashville, Tennessee. CD4+ cells were split into CD45RA+ naive and CD45RA-negative memory subsets. The CDR3 runs 21 residues. J was trimmed by 0 bases and V by 6 bases; bases with no gene match: 14. Germline V gives CDR1 SNHLY, CDR2 FYNNEI. The table came from immunoSEQ multiplex PCR; TCRdb's copy has only in-frame clones and leaves some out. This table has some 2,000,000 clones, around 95% appearing once.

This clonotype originated in a man aged 18 to 29 in good health. The chain is built from TRBV2 and TRBJ2-1; 16 bases are a match to TRBD2. Sequencing was carried out using naive CD4+ T cells sorted from blood. Noted subset: CD45RA+ positively selected. This CDR3 is CASSPLLGLAGGKSSYNEQFF. As DNA, the CDR3 is TGTGCCAGCAGCCCCCTGCTGGGACTAGCGGGGGGGAAAAGCTCCTACAATGAGCAGTTCTTC.